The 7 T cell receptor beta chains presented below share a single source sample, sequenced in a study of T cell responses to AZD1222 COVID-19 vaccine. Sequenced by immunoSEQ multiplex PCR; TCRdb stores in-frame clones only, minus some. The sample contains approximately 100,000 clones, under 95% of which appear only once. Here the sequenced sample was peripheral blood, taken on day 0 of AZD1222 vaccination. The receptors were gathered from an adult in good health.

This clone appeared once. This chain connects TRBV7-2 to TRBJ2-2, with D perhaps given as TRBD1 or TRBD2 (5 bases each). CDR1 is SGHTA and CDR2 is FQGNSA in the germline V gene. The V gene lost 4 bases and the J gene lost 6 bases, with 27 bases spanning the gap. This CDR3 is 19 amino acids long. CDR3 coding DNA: TGTGCCAGCAGCTCTACTTCACCCACGGGACCCAGCGCCCCCGGGGAGCTGTTTTTT. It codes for CASSSTSPTGPSAPGELFF.

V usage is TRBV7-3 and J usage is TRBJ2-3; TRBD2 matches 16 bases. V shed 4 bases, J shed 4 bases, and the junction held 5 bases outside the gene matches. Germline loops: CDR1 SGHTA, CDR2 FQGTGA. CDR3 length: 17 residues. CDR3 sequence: CASSWGLAGGMADTQYF. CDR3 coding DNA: TGTGCCAGCAGCTGGGGACTAGCGGGAGGGATGGCAGATACGCAGTATTTT. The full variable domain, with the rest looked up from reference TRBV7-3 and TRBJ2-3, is GAGVSQTPSNKVTEKGKYVELRCDPISGHTALYWYRQSLGQGPEFLIYFQGTGAADDSGLPNDRFFAVRPEGSVSTLKIQRTERGDSAVYLCASSWGLAGGMADTQYFGPGTRLTVL.

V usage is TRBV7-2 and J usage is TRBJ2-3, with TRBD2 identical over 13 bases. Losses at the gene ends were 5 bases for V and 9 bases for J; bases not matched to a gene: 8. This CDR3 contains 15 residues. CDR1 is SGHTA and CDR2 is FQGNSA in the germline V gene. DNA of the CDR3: TGTGCCAGCAGCAGCTCAGGGACTAGCGGGGTAACGCAGTATTTT. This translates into CASSSSGTSGVTQYF.

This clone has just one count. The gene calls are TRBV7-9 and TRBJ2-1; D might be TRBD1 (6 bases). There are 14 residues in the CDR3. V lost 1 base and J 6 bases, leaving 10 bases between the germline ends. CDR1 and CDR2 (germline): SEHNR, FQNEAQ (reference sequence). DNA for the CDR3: TGTGCCAGCAGCTTAGGACAGGCGGTCAATGAGCAGTTCTTC. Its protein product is CASSLGQAVNEQFF.

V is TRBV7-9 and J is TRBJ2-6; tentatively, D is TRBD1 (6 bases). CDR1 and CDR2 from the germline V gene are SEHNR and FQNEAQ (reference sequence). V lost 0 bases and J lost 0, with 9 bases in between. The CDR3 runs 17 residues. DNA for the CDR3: TGTGCCAGCAGCTTAGCTGGGGGCATCTCTGGGGCCAACGTCCTGACTTTC. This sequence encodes CASSLAGGISGANVLTF.

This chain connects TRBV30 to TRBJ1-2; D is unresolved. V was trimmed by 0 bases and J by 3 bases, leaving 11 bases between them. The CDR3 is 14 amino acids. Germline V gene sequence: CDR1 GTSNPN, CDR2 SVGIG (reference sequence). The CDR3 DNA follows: TGTGCCTGGAGTGTGAGCTTCTCGTACTATGGCTACACCTTC. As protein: CAWSVSFSYYGYTF.

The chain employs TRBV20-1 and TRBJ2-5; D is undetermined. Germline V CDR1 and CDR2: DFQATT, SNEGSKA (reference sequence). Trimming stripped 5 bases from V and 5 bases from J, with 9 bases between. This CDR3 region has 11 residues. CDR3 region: CSAQPGETQYF. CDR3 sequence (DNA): TGCAGTGCTCAGCCCGGGGAGACCCAGTACTTC.